One sample yielded the 16 T cell receptor beta chains listed below, sequenced in a study of cytomegalovirus exposure and HLA in healthy donors listed by TCRdb under 2017. The library was obtained by the immunoSEQ multiplex PCR assay. The multiplex PCR relied on a mix of 60 forward primers for TCR Vbeta segments and 13 reverse primers for TCR Jbeta segments. As stored in TCRdb, this immuneACCESS dataset retains in-frame rearrangements with V and J assigned. A fraction of the clones does not appear; measured against another copy, unresolved V genes explain less than half of the discrepancy, and the remainder lacks a known reason. In all, the sample holds 76,000 or so clones, and 73% of those were seen once. In total, the top ten clones hold 15% to 20% of the sample. The specimen was PBMCs. The origin of the receptors is a woman aged 40-49 years in good health and CMV-seropositive.

This clone has a single count. The chain recombines TRBV4-3 with TRBJ2-3, with 14 bases that match TRBD2. The CDR3 has 19 amino acids. J gave up 0 bases and V 0 bases, and 5 bases lay outside the gene matches. Germline-derived CDR1 and CDR2 are LGHNA and YSLEER. The CDR3 coding sequence is TGCGCCAGCAGCCAAGAAGGACTAGCGGGGGGCTTTAGCACAGATACGCAGTATTTT. Translating gives CASSQEGLAGGFSTDTQYF.

The V call is TRBV13, the J call TRBJ2-3; D possibly corresponds to TRBD1 (5 bases). Germline CDR1 and CDR2: PRHDT and FYEKMQ (reference sequence). This CDR3 region has 14 residues. Trimming removed 5 bases from V and 0 bases from J, with 9 bases in between. CDR3 DNA: TGTGCCAGCAGCCAAGACAGAAGCACAGATACGCAGTATTTT. It yields the protein CASSQDRSTDTQYF.

The J gene is TRBJ1-2, the V gene TRBV5-1; D uncertain. Trimming took 1 base from V and 8 from J, leaving 12 bases between them. CDR3 length equals 13 residues. The germline CDR1 and CDR2 sequences are SGHRS and YFSETQ. The CDR3 region has the DNA TGCGCCAGCAGCTTGAACTTAGCGAGGGGCTACACCTTC. Translation gives CASSLNLARGYTF.

The J gene is TRBJ2-5, the V gene TRBV13, with TRBD2 matching 7 bases. This CDR3 has 14 residues. J gave up 5 bases and V 4 bases, and 7 bases lay outside the gene matches. Germline V CDR1 and CDR2: PRHDT, FYEKMQ (reference sequence). The CDR3 region has the DNA TGTGCCAGCAGCTCAATCGGGGGGAGGGAGACCCAGTACTTC. It codes for CASSSIGGRETQYF.

The J gene is TRBJ1-5, the V gene TRBV4-1; D is ambiguous. The CDR3 runs to 15 residues. Trimming took off 0 bases at V and 7 bases at J, with 13 bases between the two ends. Germline V gene lookup returns CDR1 MGHRA and CDR2 YSYEKL. The CDR3 bases are TGCGCCAGCAGCCAAGATGGCGGAACAATGCAGCCCCAGCATTTT. Translated, it gives CASSQDGGTMQPQHF.

The V and J genes are TRBV15 and TRBJ2-7; D gene unclear. Germline CDR1 is LNHNV and CDR2 is YYDKDF (reference sequence). This CDR3 is 13 amino acids long. Trimming pared 3 bases from V and 6 bases from J, leaving 12 bases between. CDR3 coding DNA: TGTGCCACCAGCAGTGATACCATGGCCGAGCAGTACTTC. Translating gives CATSSDTMAEQYF.

This clone was counted a single time. This chain joins TRBV15 and TRBJ2-7, with TRBD2 matching 7 bases. The CDR3 runs 15 residues. Germline assignment: CDR1 LNHNV and CDR2 YYDKDF (reference sequence). Unmatched junction bases numbered 10, after V lost 3 bases and J lost 5 bases. CDR3 in amino acids: CATSSRLPGGHEQYF. The CDR3 DNA reads as TGTGCCACCAGCAGCCGCCTCCCGGGGGGACACGAGCAGTACTTC.

V gene TRBV9 combines with J gene TRBJ2-7, with TRBD1 matching 9 bases. The J segment lost 7 bases and the V segment lost 3 bases, leaving 8 bases of the junction unmatched. Germline V lookup: CDR1 SGDLS, CDR2 YYNGEE. There are 14 residues in the CDR3. CDR3 loop: CASSAWDRVSEQYF. CDR3 nucleotides: TGTGCCAGCAGCGCTTGGGACAGGGTGAGTGAGCAGTACTTC.

CDR3 sequence reads: CASGSSGNTIYF. In DNA form, the CDR3 reads TGTGCCAGCGGCAGCTCTGGAAACACCATATATTTT. The V and J genes are TRBV5-6 and TRBJ1-3; D is ambiguous. Germline CDR1 reads SGHDT; CDR2 reads YYEEEE. With 7 bases removed from V and 0 bases from J, the gap between germline ends came to 5 bases. The CDR3 contains 12 residues.

This chain joins TRBV4-1 and TRBJ1-2; maybe TRBD1 (6 bases). The CDR3 loop spans 17 amino acids. Trimming pared 0 bases from V and 0 bases from J, leaving 14 bases between. Per germline, CDR1 MGHRA and CDR2 YSYEKL. CDR3 loop: CASSQDPGQRANYGYTF. The CDR3 DNA reads TGCGCCAGCAGCCAAGATCCCGGACAGAGAGCTAACTATGGCTACACCTTC.

The rearrangement joins TRBV7-2 to TRBJ1-4, with D unresolved. The germline V and J ends were trimmed by 0 bases and 0 bases, with 2 bases remaining between them. The CDR3 has 14 amino acids. The germline CDR1 and CDR2 sequences are SGHTA and FQGNSA. The CDR3 region has the DNA TGTGCCAGCAGCTTAGCCGCAACTAATGAAAAACTGTTTTTT. Its translation is CASSLAATNEKLFF.

The genes are TRBV5-4 and TRBJ2-2; TRBD2 matches at 9 bases. Germline CDR1 and CDR2: SGHNT and YYREEE (reference sequence). The V gene end was trimmed by 6 bases and the J gene end by 1 base; junction bases not matched to a gene: 10. CDR3 length equals 17 residues. CDR3 in DNA: TGTGCCAGCACAAAAGGGGGGCGGGAGGGGAACACCGGGGAGCTGTTTTTT. This gives the protein CASTKGGREGNTGELFF. Supplemented by reference TRBV5-4 and TRBJ2-2, the full variable domain reads ETGVTQSPTHLIKTRGQQVTLRCSSQSGHNTVSWYQQALGQGPQFIFQYYREEENGRGNFPPRFSGLQFPNYSSELNVNALELDDSALYLCASTKGGREGNTGELFFGEGSRLTVL.

The chain is built from TRBV14 and TRBJ1-1; D might be TRBD1 (5 bases). The CDR3 is 13 residues long. From germline, CDR1 is SGHDN and CDR2 FVKESK. V dropped 1 base and J dropped 8 bases, with 11 bases sitting between them. CDR3 loop: CASSQVNRFEAFF. The DNA of the CDR3 is TGTGCCAGCAGCCAAGTTAACAGGTTCGAAGCTTTCTTT.

This CDR3 reads CASSPSRQGGGNTIYF. The CDR3, as DNA: TGTGCCAGCAGCCCAAGCAGGCAGGGTGGGGGAAACACCATATATTTT. This chain joins TRBV9 and TRBJ1-3; a weak D match, TRBD1 (5 bases). The germline V and J ends were trimmed by 4 bases and 4 bases, with 18 bases remaining between them. The CDR3 runs to 16 residues. Germline assignment: CDR1 SGDLS and CDR2 YYNGEE.

This clone was seen only once. This chain joins TRBV5-1 and TRBJ1-4, with D unclear. This CDR3 has 17 residues. Trimming cost V 0 bases and J 0 bases, with 12 bases left between them. Germline CDR1 SGHRS, CDR2 YFSETQ. CDR3 residues: CASSLGEGVATNEKLFF. In nucleotides, the CDR3 is TGCGCCAGCAGCTTGGGGGAGGGAGTCGCAACTAATGAAAAACTGTTTTTT.

This clone was counted between two and nine times. This chain joins TRBV18 and TRBJ1-4, with D perhaps TRBD1 (5 bases). The CDR3 length is 13 residues. Germline CDR1 reads KGHSH; CDR2 reads LQKENI. V was shortened by 1 base and J by 5 bases, with 5 bases between the two germline ends. The CDR3 coding sequence is TGTGCCAGCTCACCACAGGGGAATGAAAAACTGTTTTTT. Its protein is CASSPQGNEKLFF.